This TCR beta chain was retrieved from a study of Ad26.COV2.S vaccination and SARS-CoV-2 variants. CDR1 SGHDT and CDR2 YYEEEE come from the germline V gene. This CDR3 spans 15 amino acids. The germline V and J ends were trimmed by 4 bases and 3 bases, with 14 bases remaining between them. Treatment noted: about 20 received Ad26.COV2.S at low or high dose, single or two shots; several received placebo; per-sample allocation not given. Material that was analyzed had been drawn on day 63 after the first vaccine or placebo injection. Generated by immunoSEQ multiplex PCR, the TCRdb table keeps only in-frame clones and is missing some. Of hundreds of thousands of clones in the sample, 70% to 90% were seen once.

V and J are TRBV5-6 and TRBJ1-5, with D perhaps matching TRBD1 (5 bases). The sequenced sample was peripheral blood, obtained in a trial of Ad26.COV2.S vaccine versus placebo. The receptor comes from a person between 18 and 65 years old who received the Ad26.COV2.S COVID-19 vaccine or a placebo. CDR3 loop: CASSIRDRTNQPQHF. CDR3 DNA: TGTGCCAGCAGCATCCGGGACCGAACCAATCAGCCCCAGCATTTT.